Each of the 4 T cell receptor beta chains below was sequenced from the same sample in a study of blood T cell repertoires in COVID-19 (dated by TCRdb to about 2020). Library prep was done by the immunoSEQ multiplex PCR assay. This is the immuneACCESS table as TCRdb keeps it, with only in-frame sequences that have V and J called. A part of the clones is gone; compared with another copy, unresolved V genes explain less than half, and the rest is unexplained. This sample has 200,000 to 250,000 clones in its table, and about 83% of those were observed once. Together, the top ten hold around 1.3% of the sample. Source material: peripheral blood. The receptor set was obtained from a woman aged 30 to 39 with COVID-19, enrolled during active disease.

The gene calls are TRBV30 and TRBJ2-7, with TRBD1 matching 8 bases. J gave up 3 bases and V 5 bases, and 6 bases lay outside the gene matches. This CDR3 comprises 13 residues. Looked up from germline, CDR1 is GTSNPN and CDR2 is SVGIG (reference sequence). The CDR3 region is CAWLDRALYEQYF. The CDR3 DNA reads as TGTGCCTGGTTGGACAGGGCCCTCTACGAGCAGTACTTC.

This clone has just a few counts. The rearrangement uses TRBV5-1 and TRBJ1-2; 9 bases fit TRBD1. The germline CDR1 and CDR2 sequences are SGHRS and YFSETQ. V trimming: 0 bases; J trimming: 5 bases; junction bases outside the gene matches: 2. This CDR3 contains 14 residues. The CDR3 DNA reads TGCGCCAGCAGCTTGGACGGACAGGGGTATGGCTACACCTTC. It encodes CASSLDGQGYGYTF. Drawing the rest from reference TRBV5-1 and TRBJ1-2, the complete variable domain is KAGVTQTPRYLIKTRGQQVTLSCSPISGHRSVSWYQQTPGQGLQFLFEYFSETQRNKGNFPGRFSGRQFSNSRSEMNVSTLELGDSALYLCASSLDGQGYGYTFGSGTRLTVV.

This clone was detected only once. This sequence joins TRBV6-1 and TRBJ1-1; 12 bases fit TRBD1. The CDR3 has 14 residues. V lost 2 bases and J lost 11; bases outside the gene matches: 6. Germline V gene sequence: CDR1 MNHNS, CDR2 SASEGT. CDR3 coding DNA: TGTGCCAGCAGTGAACCCCCGGGACAGGGGGCGGCTTTCTTT. Its translation: CASSEPPGQGAAFF.

The chain uses TRBV9 and TRBJ1-1; D possibly corresponds to TRBD1 (5 bases). CDR1 is SGDLS, CDR2 YYNGEE, per germline. Trimming pared 1 base from V and 4 bases from J, leaving 17 bases between. This CDR3 region has 16 residues. CDR3 sequence reads: CASSVSQGGIGTEAFF. As DNA, the CDR3 is TGTGCCAGCAGCGTATCGCAGGGAGGTATAGGCACTGAAGCTTTCTTT.